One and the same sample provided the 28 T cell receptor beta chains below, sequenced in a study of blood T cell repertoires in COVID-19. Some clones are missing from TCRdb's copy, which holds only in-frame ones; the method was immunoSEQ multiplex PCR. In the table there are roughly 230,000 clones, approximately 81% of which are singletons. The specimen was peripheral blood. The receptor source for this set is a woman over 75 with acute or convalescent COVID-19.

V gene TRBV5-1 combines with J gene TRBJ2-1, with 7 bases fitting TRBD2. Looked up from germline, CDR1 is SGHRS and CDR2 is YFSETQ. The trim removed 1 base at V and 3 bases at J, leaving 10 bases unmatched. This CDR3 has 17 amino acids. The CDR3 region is CASSLFGASGNYNEQFF. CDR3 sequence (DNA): TGCGCCAGCAGCTTGTTTGGAGCTAGCGGCAACTACAATGAGCAGTTCTTC.

The CDR3 sequence: CAISEPGNTGELFF. CDR3 DNA sequence: TGTGCCATCAGTGAGCCGGGGAACACCGGGGAGCTGTTTTTT. V gene TRBV10-3 combines with J gene TRBJ2-2; D uncertain. V was cut by 2 bases and J by 1 base, with 5 bases left in between. This CDR3 has 14 amino acids. Germline values: CDR1 ENHRY, CDR2 SYGVKD.

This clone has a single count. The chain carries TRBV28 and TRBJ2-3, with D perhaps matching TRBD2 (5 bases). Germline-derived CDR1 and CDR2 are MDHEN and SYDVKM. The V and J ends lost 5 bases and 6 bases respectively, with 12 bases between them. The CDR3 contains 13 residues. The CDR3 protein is CASSLREPDTQYF. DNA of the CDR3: TGTGCCAGCAGTCTCCGGGAACCCGATACGCAGTATTTT.

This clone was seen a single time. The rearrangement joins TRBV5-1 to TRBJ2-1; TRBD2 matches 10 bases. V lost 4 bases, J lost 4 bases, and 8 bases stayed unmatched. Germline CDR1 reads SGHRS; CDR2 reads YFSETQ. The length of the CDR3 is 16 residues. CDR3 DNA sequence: TGCGCCAGCAGCATTTCCGGGACTAGCGTTTACAATGAGCAGTTCTTC. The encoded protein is CASSISGTSVYNEQFF.

The CDR3 here is CAQSTGRNYGYTF. CDR3 coding DNA: TGTGCCCAATCGACAGGGCGAAATTATGGCTACACCTTC. The chain is built from TRBV30 and TRBJ1-2; 7 nucleotides agree with TRBD1. The CDR3 is 13 residues long. Germline CDR1 is GTSNPN and CDR2 is SVGIG (reference sequence). Trimming removed 8 bases from V and 5 bases from J; junction bases left unmatched: 11.

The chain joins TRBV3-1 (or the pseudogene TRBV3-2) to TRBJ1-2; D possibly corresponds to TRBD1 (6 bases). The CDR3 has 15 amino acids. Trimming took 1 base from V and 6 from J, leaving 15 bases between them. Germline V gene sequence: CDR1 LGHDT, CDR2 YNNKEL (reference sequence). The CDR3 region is CASSQASTGWNGYTF. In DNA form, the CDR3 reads TGTGCCAGCAGCCAAGCTTCGACAGGTTGGAATGGCTACACCTTC.

The CDR3 loop is CASSKARTSGRAGLGEQYF. The CDR3 nucleotides read TGTGCCAGCAGCAAAGCACGGACTAGCGGGAGGGCCGGTCTGGGGGAGCAGTACTTC. This sequence joins TRBV21-1 and TRBJ2-7; the table's D gene call, TRBD2, was not cross checked with the DNA. TRBV21-1 is deemed a pseudogene. The CDR3 spans 19 residues.

The CDR3, as DNA: TGTGCCTGGAGTAATTCGGACAGGAGAAATTCACCCCTCCACTTT. Translation gives CAWSNSDRRNSPLHF. This chain links TRBV30 with TRBJ1-6; 7 nucleotides align to TRBD1. The trim removed 2 bases at V and 7 bases at J, leaving 8 bases unmatched. The CDR3 runs 15 residues. CDR1 and CDR2 from the germline V gene are GTSNPN and SVGIG (reference sequence).

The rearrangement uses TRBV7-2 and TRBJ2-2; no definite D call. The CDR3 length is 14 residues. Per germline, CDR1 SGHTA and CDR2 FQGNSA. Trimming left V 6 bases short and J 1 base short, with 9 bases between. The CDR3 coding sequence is TGTGCCAGCAGTCTGTACAGGAACACCGGGGAGCTGTTTTTT. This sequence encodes CASSLYRNTGELFF.

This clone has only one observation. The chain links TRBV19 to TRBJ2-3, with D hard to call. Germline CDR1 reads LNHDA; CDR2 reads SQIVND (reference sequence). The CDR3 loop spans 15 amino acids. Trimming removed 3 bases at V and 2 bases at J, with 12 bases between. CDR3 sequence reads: CASSMTVEITDTQYF. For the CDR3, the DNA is TGTGCCAGTAGTATGACGGTGGAGATCACAGATACGCAGTATTTT.

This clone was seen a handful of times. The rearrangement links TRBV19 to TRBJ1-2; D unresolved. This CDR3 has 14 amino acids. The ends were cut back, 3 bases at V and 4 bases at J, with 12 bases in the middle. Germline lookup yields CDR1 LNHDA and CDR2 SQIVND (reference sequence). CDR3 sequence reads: CASSILYPSYGYTF. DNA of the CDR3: TGTGCCAGTAGTATTCTCTATCCTAGCTATGGCTACACCTTC. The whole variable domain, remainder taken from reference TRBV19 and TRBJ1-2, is DGGITQSPKYLFRKEGQNVTLSCEQNLNHDAMYWYRQDPGQGLRLIYYSQIVNDFQKGDIAEGYSVSREKKESFPLTVTSAQKNPTAFYLCASSILYPSYGYTFGSGTRLTVV.

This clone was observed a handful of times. The CDR3 spells CASRVGTANSPLHF. CDR3 DNA: TGTGCCAGCAGGGTTGGGACAGCCAATTCACCCCTCCACTTT. The chain couples TRBV2 to TRBJ1-6, with 7 bases identical to TRBD1. The CDR3 totals 14 residues. Germline assignment: CDR1 SNHLY and CDR2 FYNNEI. The trim removed 6 bases at V and 7 bases at J, leaving 6 bases unmatched. Using reference TRBV2 and TRBJ1-6 for the parts outside the CDR3, the full variable domain is EPEVTQTPSHQVTQMGQEVILRCVPISNHLYFYWYRQILGQKVEFLVSFYNNEISEKSEIFDDQFSVERPDGSNFTLKIRSTKLEDSAMYFCASRVGTANSPLHFGNGTRLTVT.

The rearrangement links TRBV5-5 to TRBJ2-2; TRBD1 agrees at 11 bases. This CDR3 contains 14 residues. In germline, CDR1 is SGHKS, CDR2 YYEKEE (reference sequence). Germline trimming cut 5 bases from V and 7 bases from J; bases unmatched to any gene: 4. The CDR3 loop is CASRAGQGVGELFF. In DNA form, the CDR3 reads TGTGCCAGCAGGGCGGGACAGGGGGTCGGGGAGCTGTTTTTT. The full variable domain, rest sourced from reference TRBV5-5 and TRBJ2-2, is DAGVTQSPTHLIKTRGQQVTLRCSPISGHKSVSWYQQVLGQGPQFIFQYYEKEERGRGNFPDRFSARQFPNYSSELNVNALLLGDSALYLCASRAGQGVGELFFGEGSRLTVL.

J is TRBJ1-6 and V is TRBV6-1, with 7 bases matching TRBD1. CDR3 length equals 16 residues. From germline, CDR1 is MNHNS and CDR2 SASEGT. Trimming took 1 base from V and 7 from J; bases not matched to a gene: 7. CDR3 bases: TGTGCCAGCAGTGAAGGAGGGGGCGCGGGGAATTCACCCCTCCACTTT. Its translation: CASSEGGGAGNSPLHF.

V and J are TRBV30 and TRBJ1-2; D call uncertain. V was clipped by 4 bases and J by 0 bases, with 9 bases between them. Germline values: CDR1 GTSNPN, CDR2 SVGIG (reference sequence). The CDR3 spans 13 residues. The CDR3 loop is CAWTRGTNYGYTF. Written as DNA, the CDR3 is TGTGCCTGGACGCGAGGGACTAACTATGGCTACACCTTC.

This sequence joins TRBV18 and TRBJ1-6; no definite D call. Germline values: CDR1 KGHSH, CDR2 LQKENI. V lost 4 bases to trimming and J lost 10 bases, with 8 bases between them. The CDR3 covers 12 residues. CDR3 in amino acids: CASSRPGSPLHF. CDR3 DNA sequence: TGTGCCAGCTCACGACCCGGGTCACCCCTCCACTTT.

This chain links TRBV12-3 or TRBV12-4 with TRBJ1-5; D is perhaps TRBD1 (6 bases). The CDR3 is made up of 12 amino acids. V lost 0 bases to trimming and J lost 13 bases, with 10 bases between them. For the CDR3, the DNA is TGTGCCAGCAGTTTAGCGTCAGGGGTGCAGCATTTT. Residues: CASSLASGVQHF.

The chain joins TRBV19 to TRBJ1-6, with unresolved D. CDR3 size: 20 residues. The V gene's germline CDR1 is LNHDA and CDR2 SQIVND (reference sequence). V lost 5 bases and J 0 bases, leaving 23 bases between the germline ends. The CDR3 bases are TGTGCCAGTAGTGATATGGTCGCCCGGGAGGGCTTCTCCTATAATTCACCCCTCCACTTT. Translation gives CASSDMVAREGFSYNSPLHF.

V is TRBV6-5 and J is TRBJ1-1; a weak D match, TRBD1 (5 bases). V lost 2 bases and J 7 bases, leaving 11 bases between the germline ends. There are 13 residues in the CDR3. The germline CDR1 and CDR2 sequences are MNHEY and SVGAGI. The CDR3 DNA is TGTGCCAGCAGTTACCCCGACAGAGTTGAAGCTTTCTTT. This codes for CASSYPDRVEAFF.

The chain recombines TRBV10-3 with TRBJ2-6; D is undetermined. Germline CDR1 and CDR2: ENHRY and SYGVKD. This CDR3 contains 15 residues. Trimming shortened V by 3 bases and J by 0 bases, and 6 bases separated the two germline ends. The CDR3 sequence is CAISDSSSGANVLTF. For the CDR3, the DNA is TGTGCCATCAGTGACAGTTCCTCTGGGGCCAACGTCCTGACTTTC.

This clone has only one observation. The CDR3 is CASSLGQPGAGGLRDQYF. The CDR3 DNA reads as TGCGCCAGCAGCCTCGGACAGCCTGGAGCGGGAGGCCTAAGAGACCAGTACTTC. The V gene is TRBV5-1, the J gene TRBJ2-5, with 9 bases identical to TRBD2. The V segment lost 4 bases and the J segment 10 bases; nucleotides outside the gene matches: 23. From germline, CDR1 is SGHRS and CDR2 YFSETQ. This CDR3 has 18 residues.

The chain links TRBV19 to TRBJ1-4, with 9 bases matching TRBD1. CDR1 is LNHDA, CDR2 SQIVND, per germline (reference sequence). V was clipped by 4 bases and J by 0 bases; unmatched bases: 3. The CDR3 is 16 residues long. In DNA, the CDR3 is TGTGCCAGTAGTAAACAGGGGGCGGCAACTAATGAAAAACTGTTTTTT. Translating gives CASSKQGAATNEKLFF.

CDR3: CASSSQGVHTEAFF. The CDR3 DNA follows: TGTGCCAGCAGCTCACAGGGTGTGCACACTGAAGCTTTCTTT. The chain couples TRBV5-4 to TRBJ1-1, with D perhaps TRBD1 (6 bases). Trimming shortened V by 3 bases and J by 3 bases, and 12 bases separated the two germline ends. This CDR3 comprises 14 residues. Germline CDR1 SGHNT, CDR2 YYREEE (reference sequence).

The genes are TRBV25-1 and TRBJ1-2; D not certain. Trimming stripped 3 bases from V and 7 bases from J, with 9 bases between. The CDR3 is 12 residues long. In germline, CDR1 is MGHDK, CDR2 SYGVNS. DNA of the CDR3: TGTGCCAGCAGTGAGTCGTCAGGTGGCTACACCTTC. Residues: CASSESSGGYTF.

In DNA form, the CDR3 reads TGTGCCAGCACCTCACAGGGGGTTGTGGGCAATCAGCCCCAGCATTTT. This encodes CASTSQGVVGNQPQHF. The chain employs TRBV21-1 and TRBJ1-5; no DNA check was done on the table's D call, TRBD1. TRBV21-1 is labeled a pseudogene. The CDR3 runs to 16 residues.

The CDR3 region is CASSYPGTGGKKTQYF. The CDR3 nucleotides are TGTGCCAGCAGTTACCCAGGGACAGGGGGTAAGAAGACCCAGTACTTC. The V call is TRBV6-5, the J call TRBJ2-5; 11 bases map to TRBD1. Germline V gene lookup returns CDR1 MNHEY and CDR2 SVGAGI. The CDR3 has 16 amino acids. Trimming removed 2 bases from V and 6 bases from J; junction bases left unmatched: 8.

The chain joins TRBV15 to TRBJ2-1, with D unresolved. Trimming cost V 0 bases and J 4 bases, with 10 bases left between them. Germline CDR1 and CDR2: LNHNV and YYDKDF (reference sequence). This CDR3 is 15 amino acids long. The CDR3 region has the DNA TGTGCCACCAGCAGAGATTCTGGCAGATACAATGAGCAGTTCTTC. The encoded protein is CATSRDSGRYNEQFF.

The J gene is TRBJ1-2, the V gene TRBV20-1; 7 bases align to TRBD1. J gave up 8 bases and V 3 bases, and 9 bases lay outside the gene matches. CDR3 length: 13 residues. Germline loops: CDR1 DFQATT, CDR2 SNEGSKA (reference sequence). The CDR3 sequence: CSASVGQVGGYTF. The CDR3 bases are TGCAGTGCTAGTGTCGGACAGGTTGGCGGCTACACCTTC.